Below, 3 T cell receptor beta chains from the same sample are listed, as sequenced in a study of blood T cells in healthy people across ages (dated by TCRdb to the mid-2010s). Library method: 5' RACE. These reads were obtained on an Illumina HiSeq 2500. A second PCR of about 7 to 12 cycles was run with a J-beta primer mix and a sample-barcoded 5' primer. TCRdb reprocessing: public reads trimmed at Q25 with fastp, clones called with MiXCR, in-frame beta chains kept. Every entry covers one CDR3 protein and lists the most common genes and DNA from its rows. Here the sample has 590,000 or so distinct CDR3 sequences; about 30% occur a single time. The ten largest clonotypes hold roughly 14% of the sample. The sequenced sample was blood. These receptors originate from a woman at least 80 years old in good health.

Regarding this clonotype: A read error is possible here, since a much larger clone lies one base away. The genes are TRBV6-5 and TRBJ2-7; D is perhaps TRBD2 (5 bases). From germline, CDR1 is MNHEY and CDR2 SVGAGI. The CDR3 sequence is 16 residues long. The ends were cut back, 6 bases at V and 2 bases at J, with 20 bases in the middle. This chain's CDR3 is CASSSTRRSSPYEQYF. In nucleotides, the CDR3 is TGTGCCAGCAGCTCCACTCGGAGGTCGAGCCCCTACGAGCAGTACTTC.

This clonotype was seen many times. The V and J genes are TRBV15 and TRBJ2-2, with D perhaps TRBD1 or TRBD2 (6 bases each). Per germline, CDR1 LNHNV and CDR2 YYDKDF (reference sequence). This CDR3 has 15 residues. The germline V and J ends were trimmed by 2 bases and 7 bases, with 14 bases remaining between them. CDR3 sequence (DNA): TGTGCCACCAGCAGAAAGGAGGGGGGAGTCGGGGAGCTGTTTTTT. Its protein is CATSRKEGGVGELFF.

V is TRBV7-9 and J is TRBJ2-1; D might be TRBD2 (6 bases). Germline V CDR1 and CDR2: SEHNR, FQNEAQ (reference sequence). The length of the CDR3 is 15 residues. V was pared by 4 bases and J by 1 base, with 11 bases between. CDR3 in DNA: TGTGCCAGCAGCTCTACTAGCAGATCCTACAATGAGCAGTTCTTC. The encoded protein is CASSSTSRSYNEQFF.